This T cell receptor beta chain was captured in a study of OX40 agonist ivuxolimab in advanced cancers. In terms of the full investigation: Ivuxolimab was a fully human IgG2 agonistic monoclonal antibody targeting the costimulatory receptor OX40 (CD134). Intravenous ivuxolimab was administered to patients every 2 weeks at six dose levels: 0.01, 0.1, 0.3, 1.5, 3 and 10 mg/kg. Of the approximately 50 dose-escalation patients, hepatocellular carcinoma was present in roughly 19, melanoma in some 15, renal cell carcinoma in 9 and head and neck cancer in 9. In the dose-escalation cohort, 75% to 85% of patients were male, and the mean age was 60 years with a range of roughly 20 to 79. Patients were allowed to have had prior anti-PD-1, anti-PD-L1 or anti-CTLA-4 therapy, and more than 35% of the dose-escalation patients had been treated with checkpoint inhibitors. Partial responses were achieved by three dose-escalation patients, of whom one had hepatocellular carcinoma and two had cutaneous melanoma. Peripheral TCRbeta sequencing aimed to test whether ivuxolimab altered TCR sequence diversity and caused clonal T-cell expansion. The monotherapy dose-escalation portion (N of about 52 patients) of the phase I ivuxolimab trial is reported in the paper. What the study reported, not specific to this receptor: Which antigens the clonally expanded peripheral T cells were specific for was not determined. At doses of 0.1 to 3.0 mg/kg, clonal expansion of both CD4+ and CD8+ blood T cells was observed from baseline to week 6. Low levels of normalized T-cell clonal expansion were also seen in some patients who did not respond. In the 0.1-3.0 mg/kg groups, partial responders were among the patients with the lowest normalized peripheral clonal expansion, particularly in CD8+ T cells. After ivuxolimab, CD8+ T cells had more expanded clones than CD4+ T cells on average.

Patients with a history of autoimmune disease or receiving systemic immunosuppression were excluded from the trial. In every dose cohort, peripheral blood was drawn for TCR sequencing at baseline, cycle 4 day 1, and cycle 7 day 1. The samples were taken from a phase I, first-in-human, multicenter, open-label dose-escalation trial of ivuxolimab. Adults with locally advanced or metastatic melanoma, renal cell carcinoma, hepatocellular carcinoma or head and neck squamous cell carcinoma were enrolled in the trial. Before TCR sequencing, CD4+ T cells and CD8+ T cells were sorted from peripheral blood as separate populations. A few counts support this clone. The specificity of this receptor is unknown. No base qualities exist here, and no much larger clone lies one base off it. The CDR3, cysteine through phenylalanine, is 13 amino acids long. Here the CDR3 DNA is all that survives: 39 bases in frame from base 1. V was cut back by 0 bases and J by 6 bases, leaving a gap of 6 bases between them. Via the germline V gene, CDR1 is LGHNA and CDR2 YNFKEQ.

For sequencing of the TCRbeta CDR3 region, genomic DNA was extracted from the sorted cells. The immunoSEQ Assay was used to sequence the TCRbeta CDR3 regions. What TCRdb holds here is the immuneACCESS table cut down to in-frame rearrangements. Part of the clones is not present; checked against another copy, under half of the missing clones reflect an unresolved V gene, and the others are unexplained. This sample gives 40,000 to 45,000 clones in total; roughly nine tenths of them show up just once. The ten largest clones take up 4.5% to 5% of the sample. The TCR comes from an adult with an advanced solid tumor such as melanoma, head and neck, liver or kidney cancer. The input for sequencing was CD4+ or CD8+ T cells sorted from blood, taken in a trial of the OX40 agonist ivuxolimab. Recombination linked TRBV4-2 to TRBJ1-5; there is no confident call for the D gene. The encoded CDR3 is CASSQDRAQPQHF. The nucleotide sequence reads as follows: TGTGCCAGCAGCCAAGATCGGGCTCAGCCCCAGCATTTT.